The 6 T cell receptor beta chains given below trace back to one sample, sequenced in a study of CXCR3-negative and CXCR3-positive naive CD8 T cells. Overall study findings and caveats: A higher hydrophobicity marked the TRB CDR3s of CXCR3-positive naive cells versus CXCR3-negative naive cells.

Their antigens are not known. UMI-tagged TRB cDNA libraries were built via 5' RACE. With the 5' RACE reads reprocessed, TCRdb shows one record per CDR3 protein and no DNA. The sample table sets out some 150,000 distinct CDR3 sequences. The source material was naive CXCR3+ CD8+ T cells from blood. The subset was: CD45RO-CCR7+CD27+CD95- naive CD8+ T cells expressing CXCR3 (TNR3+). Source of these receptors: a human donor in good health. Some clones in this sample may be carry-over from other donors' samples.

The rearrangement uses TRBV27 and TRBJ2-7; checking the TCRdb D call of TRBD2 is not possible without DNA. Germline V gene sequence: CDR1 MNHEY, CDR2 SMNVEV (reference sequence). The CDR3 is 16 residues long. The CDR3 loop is CASSHRTSGKTYEQYF.

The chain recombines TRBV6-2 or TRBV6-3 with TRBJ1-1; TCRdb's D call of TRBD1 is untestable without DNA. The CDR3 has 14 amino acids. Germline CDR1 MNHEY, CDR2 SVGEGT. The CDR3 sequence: CASSYSSGVTEAFF.

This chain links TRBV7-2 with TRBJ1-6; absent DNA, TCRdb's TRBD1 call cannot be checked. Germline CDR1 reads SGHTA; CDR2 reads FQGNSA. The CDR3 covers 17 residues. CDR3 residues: CASSLGLGQGENSPLHF.

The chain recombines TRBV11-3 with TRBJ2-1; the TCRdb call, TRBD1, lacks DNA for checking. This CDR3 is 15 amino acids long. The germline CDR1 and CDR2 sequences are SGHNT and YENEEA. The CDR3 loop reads CASSLVQRGYNEPFF.

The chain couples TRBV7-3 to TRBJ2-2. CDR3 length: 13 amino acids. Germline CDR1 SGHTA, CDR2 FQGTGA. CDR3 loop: CASSAGDTGELFF.

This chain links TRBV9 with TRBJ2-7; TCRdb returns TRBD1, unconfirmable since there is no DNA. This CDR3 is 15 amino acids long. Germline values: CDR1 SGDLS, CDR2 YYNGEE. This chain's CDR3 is CANSAGQALSYEQYF.